The 13 T cell receptor beta chains given below trace back to one sample, sequenced in a study of Graves' ophthalmopathy and Graves' hyperthyroidism. Scientists amplified the TCR beta CDR3 regions from RNA transcripts. The authors performed first-round RT-PCR with HTBI primers and then a second-round multiplex PCR. TCRdb ran MiXCR on the multiplex PCR reads and lists one entry per CDR3 protein. The table includes approximately 380,000 distinct CDR3 sequences, about 21% detected once. Source material: peripheral blood. The receptors stem from a woman aged 18-29 years with stable Graves' hyperthyroidism.

This clonotype showed up many times. This rearrangement joins TRBV18 to TRBJ1-1, with D possibly being TRBD1 (6 bases). V was shortened by 6 bases and J by 0 bases, with 14 bases between the two germline ends. Germline V gene sequence: CDR1 KGHSH, CDR2 LQKENI. CDR3 length: 15 amino acids. CDR3 region: CASSGGQGMNTEAFF. In nucleotides, the CDR3 is TGTGCCAGCTCCGGAGGTCAGGGGATGAACACTGAAGCTTTCTTT.

This chain uses TRBV5-5 with TRBJ1-2; maybe TRBD1 (6 bases). Trimming stripped 3 bases from V and 7 bases from J, with 16 bases between. This CDR3 has 14 residues. Germline values: CDR1 SGHKS, CDR2 YYEKEE (reference sequence). The chain's CDR3 is CASSWGLGALGYTF. The CDR3, as DNA: TGTGCCAGCAGCTGGGGACTGGGGGCGCTTGGCTACACCTTC. Filled out from reference TRBV5-5 and TRBJ1-2, the complete variable domain reads DAGVTQSPTHLIKTRGQQVTLRCSPISGHKSVSWYQQVLGQGPQFIFQYYEKEERGRGNFPDRFSARQFPNYSSELNVNALLLGDSALYLCASSWGLGALGYTFGSGTRLTVV.

Only one count was recorded for this clonotype. This chain joins TRBV28 and TRBJ2-7; D is uncertain. The germline V and J ends were trimmed by 1 base and 3 bases, with 16 bases remaining between them. Germline V CDR1 and CDR2: MDHEN, SYDVKM. The CDR3 extends over 16 amino acids. In nucleotides, the CDR3 is TGTGCCAGCAGTTTATTCCCCTCGGACCATCTCTACGAGCAGTACTTC. Protein product: CASSLFPSDHLYEQYF.

Only a few counts were recorded for this clonotype. The J gene is TRBJ1-5, the V gene TRBV30, with 7 nucleotides matching TRBD1. V gave up 0 bases and J gave up 5 bases; unmatched junction bases: 7. The CDR3 length is 15 residues. CDR1 GTSNPN and CDR2 SVGIG come from the germline V gene (reference sequence). The CDR3 loop is CAWSVPGQTDQPQHF. The CDR3 bases are TGTGCCTGGAGTGTACCGGGACAGACGGATCAGCCCCAGCATTTT.

This clonotype was recorded a few times. The genes are TRBV12-3 or TRBV12-4 and TRBJ2-3; 14 nucleotides align to TRBD2. The CDR3 extends over 15 amino acids. V lost 4 bases and J lost 6; bases outside the gene matches: 3. CDR3 in amino acids: CASSSGLAGDDTQYF. The CDR3 coding sequence is TGTGCCAGCAGTTCGGGACTAGCGGGAGATGATACGCAGTATTTT.

This clonotype was found many times. The V call is TRBV7-2, the J call TRBJ1-2; D ambiguous. The CDR3 length is 15 residues. Germline values: CDR1 SGHTA, CDR2 FQGNSA. Trimming cost V 2 bases and J 0 bases, with 10 bases left between them. The CDR3 DNA sequence: TGTGCCAGCAGCTTAAGTACCATAGCTAACTATGGCTACACCTTC. This encodes CASSLSTIANYGYTF.

This clonotype was seen a handful of times. The rearrangement uses TRBV4-1 and TRBJ1-3; D remains unclear. The CDR3 spans 17 residues. Trimming left V 2 bases short and J 3 bases short, with 17 bases between. Germline V CDR1 and CDR2: MGHRA, YSYEKL. In nucleotides, the CDR3 is TGCGCCAGCAGCCAACTAGGCGGCCCCGCGGGTGGAAACACCATATATTTT. It yields the protein CASSQLGGPAGGNTIYF.

This clonotype has at least ten counts. V and J are TRBV6-1 and TRBJ2-7, with 7 bases aligning to TRBD1. The junction had 3 bases not matched to a gene; V was cut back by 4 bases and J by 0 bases. Germline-derived CDR1 and CDR2 are MNHNS and SASEGT. CDR3 length equals 14 residues. CDR3 DNA sequence: TGTGCCAGCAGTGTGACAGGGAGCTCCTACGAGCAGTACTTC. Its translation is CASSVTGSSYEQYF.

This clonotype was seen many times. V is TRBV7-6 and J is TRBJ2-7; D is ambiguous. Germline CDR1 and CDR2: SGHVS and FNYEAQ. Trimming left V 5 bases short and J 0 bases short, with 14 bases between. CDR3 length: 15 residues. The CDR3 DNA follows: TGTGCCAGCAGCCTTCGAAGGACCAACTCCTACGAGCAGTACTTC. It translates to CASSLRRTNSYEQYF.

This clonotype has at least ten counts. The chain carries TRBV20-1 and TRBJ1-2; 10 nucleotides line up with TRBD1. Germline V gives CDR1 DFQATT, CDR2 SNEGSKA (reference sequence). The CDR3 length is 16 residues. J gave up 2 bases and V 2 bases, and 8 bases lay outside the gene matches. The CDR3 DNA is TGCAGTGCTAGAACTACGGGACAGGGGCGAAACTATGGCTACACCTTC. It yields the protein CSARTTGQGRNYGYTF.

At least ten counts were recorded for this clonotype. The chain employs TRBV29-1 and TRBJ2-7, with 7 bases that match TRBD2. V lost 7 bases to trimming and J lost 6 bases; unmatched junction nucleotides: 21. The CDR3 length is 16 residues. CDR1 is SQVTM and CDR2 is ANQGSEA in the germline V gene. In DNA form, the CDR3 reads TGCAGCGCCATGAGGGCTAGCGGAGGACCTACTGCCGAGCAGTACTTC. Protein: CSAMRASGGPTAEQYF.

The J gene is TRBJ2-7, the V gene TRBV27, with D perhaps given as TRBD1 or TRBD2 (5 bases each). Germline CDR1 and CDR2: MNHEY and SMNVEV (reference sequence). The V gene lost 0 bases and the J gene lost 5 bases, with 17 bases spanning the gap. The CDR3 runs 16 residues. The CDR3 loop reads CASSLSRQGARNEQYF. CDR3 in DNA: TGTGCCAGCAGTTTATCGAGGCAGGGAGCGAGGAACGAGCAGTACTTC.

This sequence joins TRBV6-1 and TRBJ2-2, with 10 positions matching TRBD1. Germline assignment: CDR1 MNHNS and CDR2 SASEGT. The CDR3 has 15 amino acids. The trim removed 4 bases at V and 3 bases at J, leaving 2 bases unmatched. CDR3 in DNA: TGTGCCAGCAGTGTTGGGACAGGGGACACCGGGGAGCTGTTTTTT. The encoded protein is CASSVGTGDTGELFF.